This is a list of T cell receptor beta chains from one sample in a study of sequential checkpoint blockade in melanoma. The protocol was immunoSEQ multiplex PCR, while the TCRdb copy is restricted to in-frame clones and leaves out a portion. In the table there are almost 20,000 clones, roughly four fifths of which are singletons. Source: CD8+ T cells sorted from blood (inferred from file names), taken from a patient given nivolumab and ipilimumab in sequence. The receptor set was obtained from a human donor with melanoma. The CDR3 runs from the conserved cysteine through the conserved F or W. Each record gives: J gene, V gene, CDR3 protein.

j_gene: TRBJ1-4
v_gene: TRBV12-2
CDR3aa: CASRLVRVRSKKSGEKLFF

j_gene: TRBJ2-7
v_gene: TRBV7-9
CDR3aa: CASSLATGDRYEQYF

j_gene: TRBJ2-5
v_gene: TRBV7-8
CDR3aa: CASSVIAGGGEETQYF

j_gene: TRBJ2-7
v_gene: TRBV27
CDR3aa: CASSAIDRGHYEQYF

j_gene: TRBJ2-1
v_gene: TRBV7-3
CDR3aa: CASSLTSTGTGRGSRNEQFF

j_gene: TRBJ1-1
v_gene: TRBV19
CDR3aa: CASRSGGAGAFF

j_gene: TRBJ1-6
v_gene: TRBV6-5
CDR3aa: CASSYSGSSYNSPLHF

j_gene: TRBJ1-6
v_gene: TRBV7-9
CDR3aa: CASSFLFDGGSPLHF

j_gene: .
v_gene: TRBV9
CDR3aa: CASSVASSGGYEQYF

j_gene: TRBJ2-7
v_gene: TRBV19
CDR3aa: CASAGTLAYEQYF

j_gene: TRBJ2-3
v_gene: TRBV2
CDR3aa: CASSEGQYTDTQYF

j_gene: TRBJ2-7
v_gene: TRBV7-6
CDR3aa: CASSHEAGANYEQYF

j_gene: TRBJ1-5
v_gene: TRBV6-5
CDR3aa: CATRQGRNQPQHF

j_gene: TRBJ2-2
v_gene: TRBV29-1
CDR3aa: CSVGTGGTWDTGELFF

j_gene: TRBJ2-3
v_gene: TRBV7-8
CDR3aa: CASSLAGTGGRDTQYF

j_gene: TRBJ2-1
v_gene: TRBV29-1
CDR3aa: CSVDLVREQFF

j_gene: TRBJ1-3
v_gene: TRBV5-1
CDR3aa: CASSFTGSGNTIYF

j_gene: TRBJ2-2
v_gene: TRBV9
CDR3aa: CASSEQGDTGELFF

j_gene: TRBJ1-1
v_gene: TRBV5-1
CDR3aa: CASTLDGVNTEAFF

j_gene: TRBJ1-5
v_gene: TRBV7-7
CDR3aa: CASGGYRVVQPQHF

j_gene: TRBJ1-5
v_gene: TRBV19
CDR3aa: CASSPGQKNQPQHF

j_gene: TRBJ2-7
v_gene: TRBV6-5
CDR3aa: CASRVRIINEQYF

j_gene: TRBJ2-7
v_gene: TRBV27
CDR3aa: CASSLSAGTSGGGREQYF

j_gene: TRBJ2-3
v_gene: TRBV7-8
CDR3aa: CASSFGQGAVADTQYF

j_gene: TRBJ1-1
v_gene: TRBV7-9
CDR3aa: CASSPRDRSDFTEAFF

j_gene: TRBJ2-1
v_gene: TRBV7-6
CDR3aa: CASSFRLAGGYQTSNEQFF

j_gene: TRBJ1-5
v_gene: TRBV2
CDR3aa: CASKLENPQPQHF

j_gene: TRBJ1-1
v_gene: TRBV29-1
CDR3aa: CSVEDRGVQGEAFF

j_gene: .
v_gene: TRBV11-1
CDR3aa: CASSPMGGSSYEQYF

j_gene: TRBJ2-3
v_gene: TRBV4-3
CDR3aa: CASSQELLADRARADTQYF

j_gene: TRBJ2-2
v_gene: TRBV28
CDR3aa: CASSLFSGGAGELFF

j_gene: .
v_gene: TRBV9
CDR3aa: CASSGDREYEQYF

j_gene: TRBJ2-7
v_gene: TRBV19
CDR3aa: CASSAGTSGYYEQYF

j_gene: TRBJ2-6
v_gene: TRBV4-3
CDR3aa: CASSQGAGPSGANVLTF

j_gene: TRBJ2-5
v_gene: TRBV4-2
CDR3aa: CASSQEEQAPQETQYF

j_gene: TRBJ2-2
v_gene: TRBV4-3
CDR3aa: CASSQETGKITGELFF

j_gene: TRBJ2-5
v_gene: TRBV27
CDR3aa: CATSGLAGATQETQYF

j_gene: TRBJ1-3
v_gene: TRBV4-2
CDR3aa: CASSQGVSSGNTIYF

j_gene: .
v_gene: TRBV6-1
CDR3aa: CASSDYEQYF

j_gene: TRBJ1-1
v_gene: TRBV5-1
CDR3aa: CASSLNPGRTILNTEAFF

j_gene: TRBJ1-2
v_gene: TRBV4-3
CDR3aa: CASRQELLADPGDRLGGGYTF

j_gene: TRBJ1-6
v_gene: TRBV4-1
CDR3aa: CASSQDAGQNYNSPLHF